This entry features one T cell receptor (beta chain) sequence. This specimen belongs to a study of blood T cell repertoires in COVID-19. CDR3 size: 13 residues. V lost 5 bases, J lost 4 bases, and 9 bases lay in between. Germline CDR1 reads MNHEY; CDR2 reads SVGEGT. Libraries were prepared by immunoSEQ multiplex PCR; TCRdb keeps only in-frame clonotypes and omits some of them. The sample contains about 210,000 clones, 84% of which appear only once. Patients in Seattle were enrolled during active infection, then followed longitudinally. This receptor was obtained from a woman aged 80 or over with COVID-19, enrolled during active disease. Specimen: peripheral blood. The chain employs TRBV6-2 or TRBV6-3 and TRBJ2-1, with a weak D call TRBD2 (5 bases). The CDR3 DNA reads TGTGCCAGCAGTCCGGACTCGTACAATGAGCAGTTCTTC. Its protein is CASSPDSYNEQFF.